A single sample gave rise to the 26 T cell receptor beta chains below, sequenced in a study of beta chain features in type 1 diabetes. Expressed TCRB transcripts were sequenced, since all the RNA that had been isolated was reverse transcribed. Data came from immunoSEQ multiplex PCR; TCRdb stores just in-frame clones and leaves some out. The sample holds 860,000 or so clones, under 20% seen once. Sequencing was performed on naive CD4+ T cells from blood. These receptors came from a woman under 30 in good health.

This chain connects TRBV5-1 to TRBJ2-7; 8 nucleotides match TRBD1. The germline V gene has CDR1 SGHRS and CDR2 YFSETQ. V lost 0 bases to trimming and J lost 6 bases; unmatched junction nucleotides: 5. The CDR3 loop spans 14 amino acids. CDR3: CASSLGATGAEQYF. CDR3 nucleotide sequence: TGCGCCAGCAGCTTGGGCGCGACAGGGGCCGAGCAGTACTTC.

This clone has a handful of counts. This rearrangement joins TRBV23-1 to TRBJ2-3, with 7 bases that match TRBD2. TRBV23-1 is sorted into the ORF group, with uncertain function. The trim removed 3 bases at V and 7 bases at J, leaving 22 bases unmatched. The CDR3 contains 19 residues. CDR3 DNA: TGCGCCAGCAGTCAGCCTGATCGGGGAGCGGGAAAAAGGACCCATACGCAGTATTTT. This sequence encodes CASSQPDRGAGKRTHTQYF.

This rearrangement joins TRBV18 to TRBJ2-3; TRBD1 is a possible D gene (5 bases). CDR3 size: 14 residues. Germline CDR1 is KGHSH and CDR2 is LQKENI. Trimming stripped 2 bases from V and 6 bases from J, with 12 bases between. The CDR3 region has the DNA TGTGCCAGCTCACCAGGGGCGGTATCGGATACGCAGTATTTT. Translated: CASSPGAVSDTQYF. Full variable domain (outside the CDR3, taken from reference TRBV18 and TRBJ2-3): NAGVMQNPRHLVRRRGQEARLRCSPMKGHSHVYWYRQLPEEGLKFMVYLQKENIIDESGMPKERFSAEFPKEGPSILRIQQVVRGDSAAYFCASSPGAVSDTQYFGPGTRLTVL.

This clone turned up a few times. The V and J genes are TRBV12-5 and TRBJ1-1; D not resolved. CDR1 and CDR2 (germline): LGHNT, FRNRAP. V was shortened by 2 bases and J by 5 bases, with 15 bases between the two germline ends. The CDR3 is 15 amino acids. The CDR3 sequence: CASGLSGLEKTEAFF. DNA of the CDR3: TGTGCTAGTGGTTTGTCCGGGTTGGAGAAGACTGAAGCTTTCTTT.

The DNA for the CDR3 is TGTGCCAGCAGCTTACAATCCTCCGCAGATACGCAGTATTTT. Protein: CASSLQSSADTQYF. The rearrangement uses TRBV7-6 and TRBJ2-3; D is unclear. The CDR3 is 14 amino acids. The germline V gene encodes CDR1 SGHVS and CDR2 FNYEAQ. Trimming cost V 2 bases and J 4 bases, with 10 bases left between them.

The rearrangement uses TRBV29-1 and TRBJ1-5; D ambiguous. This CDR3 has 14 amino acids. The germline V and J ends were trimmed by 1 base and 6 bases, with 13 bases remaining between them. In germline, CDR1 is SQVTM, CDR2 ANQGSEA. CDR3 sequence (DNA): TGCAGCGTTGAAGTGGCGGCAGGCGGTCAGCCCCAGCATTTT. This sequence encodes CSVEVAAGGQPQHF.

The V gene is TRBV18, the J gene TRBJ2-2; D uncertain. Looked up from germline, CDR1 is KGHSH and CDR2 is LQKENI. This CDR3 spans 13 amino acids. Trimming removed 6 bases from V and 5 bases from J, with 10 bases in between. The CDR3 DNA sequence: TGTGCCAGCTCGGAACTGACTACCGGGGAGCTGTTTTTT. This gives the protein CASSELTTGELFF.

This clone was picked up a small number of times. The gene calls are TRBV7-3 and TRBJ2-1; perhaps D is TRBD1 or TRBD2 (5 bases each). This CDR3 contains 13 residues. The ends were cut back, 5 bases at V and 10 bases at J, with 15 bases in the middle. Germline CDR1 SGHTA, CDR2 FQGTGA. CDR3 DNA sequence: TGTGCCAGCAGCCCAGGGACCACTGGGGAGCAGTTCTTC. As protein: CASSPGTTGEQFF.

The genes are TRBV4-2 and TRBJ1-2, with D uncertain. CDR3 length: 15 amino acids. Trimming removed 1 base at V and 0 bases at J, with 9 bases between. Germline V CDR1 and CDR2: LGHNA, YNFKEQ. The CDR3 sequence: CASSQVVDANYGYTF. In nucleotides, the CDR3 is TGTGCCAGCAGCCAAGTAGTGGACGCTAACTATGGCTACACCTTC.

The chain combines TRBV25-1 with TRBJ2-7; D is unclear. The CDR3 contains 13 residues. Trimming removed 2 bases at V and 6 bases at J, with 11 bases between. Germline V gene data show CDR1 as MGHDK and CDR2 as SYGVNS. The CDR3 coding sequence is TGTGCCAGCAGTGAACGGACGTTTACCGAGCAGTACTTC. Amino acids: CASSERTFTEQYF.

The genes are TRBV2 and TRBJ1-5; TRBD1 might be the D (6 bases). Germline values: CDR1 SNHLY, CDR2 FYNNEI. CDR3 length: 14 amino acids. Trimming stripped 5 bases from V and 5 bases from J, with 13 bases between. CDR3 DNA sequence: TGTGCCAGCAGTCCTCCCAGGGGCGATCAGCCCCAGCATTTT. Its translation: CASSPPRGDQPQHF.

V gene TRBV2 combines with J gene TRBJ2-7; D gene uncertain. Germline loops: CDR1 SNHLY, CDR2 FYNNEI. This CDR3 has 15 amino acids. The V end was cut by 2 bases, the J end by 2 bases, with 13 bases between. The CDR3 nucleotides are TGTGCCAGCAGTGAATCCTCCCCCTCCACCTACGAGCAGTACTTC. It yields the protein CASSESSPSTYEQYF.

This rearrangement joins TRBV7-9 to TRBJ1-4; the D gene is possibly TRBD1 (5 bases). From germline, CDR1 is SEHNR and CDR2 FQNEAQ (reference sequence). The CDR3 covers 14 residues. Trimming took 2 bases from V and 7 from J, leaving 11 bases between them. CDR3 region: CASSLRGGGEKLFF. The CDR3 DNA sequence: TGTGCCAGCAGCTTAAGGGGAGGTGGTGAAAAACTGTTTTTT.

V is TRBV6-5 and J is TRBJ1-4; possible D gene TRBD1, 5 bases. This CDR3 is built from 13 residues. Germline CDR1 is MNHEY and CDR2 is SVGAGI. Trimming shortened V by 10 bases and J by 5 bases, and 14 bases separated the two germline ends. DNA of the CDR3: TGTGCCACCCGCCGGGACGGGAATGAAAAACTGTTTTTT. Protein sequence: CATRRDGNEKLFF.

The gene calls are TRBV5-1 and TRBJ2-7, with D perhaps matching TRBD1 (5 bases). CDR1 is SGHRS, CDR2 YFSETQ, per germline. The V end was cut by 2 bases, the J end by 3 bases, with 12 bases between. This CDR3 is built from 14 residues. Here the CDR3 reads CASSLTGPYYEQYF. The CDR3 bases are TGCGCCAGCAGCTTAACAGGACCTTACTACGAGCAGTACTTC.

V is TRBV7-9 and J is TRBJ2-3; 12 positions agree with TRBD2. Germline CDR1 SEHNR, CDR2 FQNEAQ (reference sequence). Trimming took 5 bases from V and 8 from J; bases not matched to a gene: 14. The CDR3 runs to 17 residues. CDR3 DNA: TGTGCCAGCAGCCCGGTGCGCCTAGCGGGAGGGCCGGGTACGCAGTATTTT. Encoded protein: CASSPVRLAGGPGTQYF.

In this sample, this clone turned up a few times. This chain uses TRBV23-1 with TRBJ2-1; 10 positions agree with TRBD2. TRBV23-1 is reported as an ORF; its role is uncertain. V shed 8 bases and J 9 bases; nucleotides not matched to a gene: 13. This CDR3 has 15 residues. The DNA for the CDR3 is TGCGCCAGCCCAGAAGCGAGCGGGAGGGCCCTTGAGCAGTTCTTC. Translation gives CASPEASGRALEQFF.

A few counts support this clone. V is TRBV7-8 and J is TRBJ1-1; D is possibly TRBD1 (6 bases). CDR1 is SGHVS and CDR2 is FQNEAQ in the germline V gene. The length of the CDR3 is 15 residues. The V and J ends lost 2 bases and 1 base respectively, with 11 bases between them. The CDR3 DNA is TGTGCCAGCAGCTTACGAGGGACACAGAACACTGAAGCTTTCTTT. Translated, it gives CASSLRGTQNTEAFF.

This clone has just a few counts. The V gene is TRBV18, the J gene TRBJ2-1; 8 nucleotides line up with TRBD2. The CDR3 runs to 17 residues. Germline CDR1 KGHSH, CDR2 LQKENI. V shed 0 bases and J 4 bases; nucleotides not matched to a gene: 8. The CDR3 sequence is CASSPPGAGGWYNEQFF. CDR3 bases: TGTGCCAGCTCACCACCGGGGGCGGGAGGCTGGTACAATGAGCAGTTCTTC.

This clone was detected a few times. This rearrangement joins TRBV18 to TRBJ2-3; TRBD2 agrees at 8 bases. The CDR3 is 16 amino acids. CDR1 KGHSH and CDR2 LQKENI come from the germline V gene. V lost 3 bases, J lost 7 bases, and 12 bases stayed unmatched. The CDR3 here is CASSPTSVGFGNTQYF. The CDR3, as DNA: TGTGCCAGCTCACCGACTAGCGTAGGATTCGGAAATACGCAGTATTTT.

With regard to this clone: Other DNA sequences from this sample encode an identical CDR3 as well. The chain links TRBV29-1 to TRBJ2-5; D gene unclear. The V gene's germline CDR1 is SQVTM and CDR2 ANQGSEA. The CDR3 length is 12 residues. V lost 4 bases, J lost 5 bases, and 11 bases lay in between. CDR3 sequence reads: CSVGARRETQYF. Written as DNA, the CDR3 is TGCAGCGTTGGGGCCCGTCGGGAGACCCAGTACTTC.

The V gene is TRBV7-5, the J gene TRBJ2-3; whether TRBD2, the table's D call, matches the DNA was not checked. TRBV7-5 is reported as a pseudogene. This CDR3 has 17 residues. DNA for the CDR3: TGTGCCAGAAGAAGGAACGGTGCCTGGCGGGAGATTGATACGCAGTATTTT. This gives the protein CARRRNGAWREIDTQYF.

The chain couples TRBV15 to TRBJ2-6; a possible D gene is TRBD2 (5 bases). The CDR3 is made up of 15 amino acids. The V gene lost 3 bases and the J gene lost 0 bases, with 6 bases spanning the gap. Germline CDR1 is LNHNV and CDR2 is YYDKDF (reference sequence). This chain's CDR3 is CATSRGVSGANVLTF. The CDR3 nucleotides read TGTGCCACCAGCAGGGGAGTCTCTGGGGCCAACGTCCTGACTTTC.

The CDR3 region has the DNA TGTGCCAGCAGCAACGCCGGGACAGATAACACCGGGGAGCTGTTTTTT. It encodes CASSNAGTDNTGELFF. The chain links TRBV7-9 to TRBJ2-2, with 7 positions matching TRBD1. This CDR3 spans 16 amino acids. Germline CDR1 is SEHNR and CDR2 is FQNEAQ (reference sequence). V shed 5 bases, J shed 2 bases, and the junction held 8 bases outside the gene matches.

This clone showed up just a few times. The chain links TRBV27 to TRBJ2-5; D may correspond to TRBD1 or TRBD2 (5 bases each). Germline CDR1 MNHEY, CDR2 SMNVEV (reference sequence). The CDR3 is 16 amino acids. Trimming removed 3 bases at V and 2 bases at J, with 16 bases between. This CDR3 is CASSFRGRNPQETQYF. The CDR3 DNA is TGTGCCAGCAGTTTCCGGGGACGGAACCCTCAAGAGACCCAGTACTTC.

This clone was detected only a few times. This rearrangement joins TRBV6-6 to TRBJ2-7, with a possible D match to TRBD1 (5 bases). Germline values: CDR1 MNHNY, CDR2 SVGAGI (reference sequence). The CDR3 consists of 15 residues. V shed 7 bases and J shed 2 bases, with 18 bases lying between them. This chain's CDR3 is CASKIGNRQTYEQYF. CDR3 DNA sequence: TGTGCCAGCAAGATAGGGAATAGACAGACCTACGAGCAGTACTTC.